The entry that follows covers one T cell receptor beta chain sequence. Antigen unknown. The data were produced by immunoSEQ multiplex PCR, yet TCRdb's version contains in-frame clones alone and is incomplete. The sample yields 100,000 or so clones, about 88% seen once. The data were taken from a study of T cell responses to AZD1222 COVID-19 vaccine. Study-wide results and limits: It should be noted that donors were predominantly white British and more often female, and clonal diversity was possibly underestimated.

The sequenced sample was peripheral blood, obtained on day 0 of AZD1222 vaccination. This clonotype was sampled from an adult in good health.

CDR3 sequence (DNA): TGTGCCAGCAGCAAAGGTCAGGGCGACGGCTACACCTTC. Translating it yields CASSKGQGDGYTF. The chain combines TRBV21-1 with TRBJ1-2; the tabulated D call, TRBD1, remains unverified against the DNA. TRBV21-1 is designated a pseudogene. This CDR3 has 13 amino acids.